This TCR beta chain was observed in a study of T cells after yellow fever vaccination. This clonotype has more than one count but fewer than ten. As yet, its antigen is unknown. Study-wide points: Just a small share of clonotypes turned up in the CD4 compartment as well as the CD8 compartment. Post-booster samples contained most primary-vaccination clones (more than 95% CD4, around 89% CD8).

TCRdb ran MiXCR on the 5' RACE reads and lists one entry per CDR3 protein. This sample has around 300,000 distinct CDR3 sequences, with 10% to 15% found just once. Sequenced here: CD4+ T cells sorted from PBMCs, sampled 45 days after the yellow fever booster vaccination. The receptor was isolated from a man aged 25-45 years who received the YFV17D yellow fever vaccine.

The CDR3 nucleotides read TGTGCCAGCAGCTTAAGGGGGCCAGGGCGGGAGCAGTACTTC. The encoded protein is CASSLRGPGREQYF. The chain couples TRBV7-2 to TRBJ2-7; 7 bases align to TRBD1. Germline trimming cut 2 bases from V and 7 bases from J; bases unmatched to any gene: 8. Germline V lookup: CDR1 SGHTA, CDR2 FQGNSA. This CDR3 contains 14 residues. The variable domain in full, with the rest retrieved from reference TRBV7-2 and TRBJ2-7, is GAGVSQSPSNKVTEKGKDVELRCDPISGHTALYWYRQSLGQGLEFLIYFQGNSAPDKSGLPSDRFSAERTGGSVSTLTIQRTQQEDSAVYLCASSLRGPGREQYFGPGTRLTVT.